The clone carrying this T cell receptor (beta chain) was observed a few times. The antigen is unknown. The CDR3 consists of 19 residues. V was pared by 0 bases and J by 2 bases, with 6 bases of the junction left unmatched. The V gene's germline CDR1 is SGHDN and CDR2 FVKESK. TCRdb passed the RT-PCR reads through MiXCR, listing each CDR3 protein once. Of fewer than 800,000 distinct CDR3 sequences in the sample, more than 15% are singletons; the top ten hold 11%. The sample is drawn from a study of response to subunit inactivated influenza vaccine. Study-level findings and limits: Researchers suggested that each seasonal influenza vaccination recruits few new T cells.

This TCR came from a man in his fifties who received an inactivated influenza vaccine. Sequences were derived from PBMCs from blood, sampled roughly 12 days after vaccination. The chain joins TRBV14 to TRBJ2-6, with 11 bases aligning to TRBD1. DNA of the CDR3: TGTGCCAGCAGCCAAGATGGAAGGACAGGGGGCCCTGGGGCCAACGTCCTGACTTTC. Its protein is CASSQDGRTGGPGANVLTF.